The 8 T cell receptor beta chains given below trace back to one sample, sequenced in a study of T cells in Graves' hyperthyroidism and ophthalmopathy. TCR beta CDR3 regions were amplified from RNA transcripts. An initial round of RT-PCR targeting the TCR CDR3 relied on the HTBI primer set. TCRdb reanalysed the multiplex PCR reads using MiXCR and keeps one entry per CDR3 protein. The sample consists of a few hundred thousand distinct CDR3 sequences, roughly 16% of them appearing once. The sequenced sample consisted of blood. Receptors were obtained from a woman in her thirties or forties with Graves' ophthalmopathy.

This clonotype was counted at least ten times. The chain couples TRBV7-9 to TRBJ2-6; 7 bases match TRBD1. Trimming at V came to 1 base and at J to 2 bases, leaving 2 bases not matched to a gene. CDR3 length equals 16 residues. Germline V gene data show CDR1 as SEHNR and CDR2 as FQNEAQ (reference sequence). The CDR3 region is CASSLGGTAGANVLTF. The DNA for the CDR3 is TGTGCCAGCAGCTTAGGGGGGACAGCTGGGGCCAACGTCCTGACTTTC.

Only a few counts were recorded for this clonotype. This chain links TRBV6-1 with TRBJ2-7, with 9 bases matching TRBD1. This CDR3 spans 14 amino acids. Germline CDR1 and CDR2: MNHNS and SASEGT. J was trimmed by 3 bases and V by 7 bases; bases with no gene match: 7. The CDR3 loop is CASTWTGVDYEQYF. CDR3 coding DNA: TGTGCCAGCACCTGGACAGGGGTGGACTACGAGCAGTACTTC.

This clonotype was observed many times. This chain connects TRBV28 to TRBJ1-1; TRBD1 matches at 7 bases. V trimming: 7 bases; J trimming: 0 bases; junction bases outside the gene matches: 11. The germline V gene has CDR1 MDHEN and CDR2 SYDVKM. This CDR3 has 16 amino acids. CDR3 loop: CASKTGQASMNTEAFF. CDR3 nucleotides: TGTGCCAGCAAGACAGGGCAGGCCTCCATGAACACTGAAGCTTTCTTT.

The chain employs TRBV11-2 and TRBJ1-5; D remains ambiguous. V dropped 5 bases and J dropped 4 bases, with 9 bases sitting between them. CDR3 size: 13 residues. Germline CDR1 reads SGHAT; CDR2 reads FQNNGV. The CDR3 reads CASSLRDNQPQHF. The DNA of the CDR3 is TGTGCCAGCAGCCTAAGGGATAATCAGCCCCAGCATTTT.

The rearrangement links TRBV6-2 or TRBV6-3 to TRBJ1-2; D ambiguous. Germline CDR1 MNHEY, CDR2 SVGEGT. This CDR3 spans 14 amino acids. Deletions cut 6 bases from V and 4 bases from J, with 15 bases between. DNA for the CDR3: TGTGCCAGCAGCAGTAACGGGCCCGCCTATGGCTACACCTTC. This sequence encodes CASSSNGPAYGYTF.

This chain uses TRBV7-9 with TRBJ2-7, with 10 bases identical to TRBD1. CDR1 is SEHNR and CDR2 is FQNEAQ in the germline V gene (reference sequence). The CDR3 has 13 amino acids. The V gene end was trimmed by 6 bases and the J gene end by 7 bases; junction bases not matched to a gene: 6. CDR3 nucleotide sequence: TGTGCCAGCAGTAGACAGGGGGCATGGGAGCAGTACTTC. This translates into CASSRQGAWEQYF.

This clonotype was seen many times. One end of the junction is discordant with germline, which a read error may explain. The chain joins TRBV20-1 to TRBJ2-5; tentatively, D is TRBD2 (6 bases). Germline CDR1 reads DFQATT; CDR2 reads SNEGSKA (reference sequence). The CDR3 runs to 11 residues. In DNA, the CDR3 is TGCAGTCCTAGCGCACAAGAGACCCAGTACTTC. Translation gives CSPSAQETQYF.

This clonotype came up a few times. The chain combines TRBV7-8 with TRBJ1-4; no definite D call. The CDR3 spans 19 residues. V was trimmed by 4 bases and J by 0 bases, leaving 21 bases between them. CDR1 is SGHVS, CDR2 FQNEAQ, per germline. The CDR3 loop reads CASSSGRGGGRATNEKLFF. CDR3 in DNA: TGTGCCAGCAGCTCGGGAAGAGGCGGCGGGCGTGCAACTAATGAAAAACTGTTTTTT.